What follows are 4 T cell receptor beta chains derived from one specimen sequenced in a study of regulatory T cells in long-lasting Graves disease. Assembly of TCR beta libraries relied on iRepertoire HTBI primers together with Arm-PCR of CDR3 regions. TCRdb independently ran MiXCR on the multiplex PCR reads; one entry per CDR3 protein. This table holds 300,000 to 350,000 distinct CDR3 sequences, roughly 21% found once. Time point given: persistent/refractory GD, antithyroid drugs over 5 years with positive TRAb. Extracted RNA from PBMCs served as the source of the TCR library. The sequencing here drew on peripheral blood mononuclear cells (PBMCs), taken when the disease was refractory, from a patient treated with antithyroid drugs. These TCRs come from a female donor with Graves disease.

The chain joins TRBV7-9 to TRBJ2-2; D not certain. CDR1 SEHNR and CDR2 FQNEAQ come from the germline V gene (reference sequence). Trimming left V 3 bases short and J 8 bases short, with 16 bases between. The CDR3 extends over 15 amino acids. Here the CDR3 DNA reads TGTGCCAGCAGCTTTTTGCCCCCCGGAAATGGGGAGCTGTTTTTT. Protein sequence: CASSFLPPGNGELFF.

Of note for this clonotype: Just one base apart from a much larger clone, this may be a read error. The conserved final phenylalanine or tryptophan is absent from the CDR3, which likely points to a read error. This chain links TRBV7-9 with TRBJ2-4; D may be TRBD1 or TRBD2 (5 bases each). Germline CDR1 reads SEHNR; CDR2 reads FQNEAQ (reference sequence). Trimming removed 5 bases from V and 4 bases from J, with 18 bases in between. There are 16 residues in the CDR3. Written as DNA, the CDR3 is TGTGCCAGCAGCCAAGGCCCCTGGGACGGGAAAAACATTCAGTACCTC. Residues: CASSQGPWDGKNIQYL.

Remarks on this clonotype: A much larger clone differs by one base, so this may be a read error. V is TRBV11-2 and J is TRBJ1-2, with D uncertain. The CDR3 runs 15 residues. V was pared by 8 bases and J by 2 bases, with 18 bases between. Germline assignment: CDR1 SGHAT and CDR2 FQNNGV. CDR3 nucleotides: TGTGCCAGCGGCCCCCCGGTCGCGGGGAACTATGGCTACACCTTC. It yields the protein CASGPPVAGNYGYTF.

This clonotype was counted a few times. The chain recombines TRBV18 with TRBJ1-1; no definite D call. The CDR3 runs to 14 residues. The V gene's germline CDR1 is KGHSH and CDR2 LQKENI. V was shortened by 0 bases and J by 11 bases, with 16 bases between the two germline ends. CDR3 in amino acids: CASSPPMGKGEAFF. The CDR3 bases are TGTGCCAGCTCACCACCCATGGGCAAGGGAGAGGCTTTCTTT.